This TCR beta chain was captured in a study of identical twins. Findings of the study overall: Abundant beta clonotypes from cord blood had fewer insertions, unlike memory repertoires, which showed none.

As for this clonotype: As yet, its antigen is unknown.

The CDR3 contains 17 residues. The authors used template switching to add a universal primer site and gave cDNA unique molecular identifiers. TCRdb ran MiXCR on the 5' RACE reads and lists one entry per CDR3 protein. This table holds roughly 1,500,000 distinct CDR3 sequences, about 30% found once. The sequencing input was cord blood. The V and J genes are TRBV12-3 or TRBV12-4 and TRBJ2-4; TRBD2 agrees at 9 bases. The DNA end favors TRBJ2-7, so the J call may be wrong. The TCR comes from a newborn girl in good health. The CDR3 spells CASSLTVLRREGYEQYF. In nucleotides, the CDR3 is TGTGCCAGCAGTTTAACAGTTCTAAGGCGGGAGGGCTACGAGCAGTACTTC.